Given below is one TCR beta chain in context. This entry is derived from a study of blood T cell repertoires in COVID-19. Looking at the study overall: Samples taken during acute and convalescent COVID-19 were collected in the United States, Italy and Spain.

Germline CDR1 MDHEN, CDR2 SYDVKM. The CDR3 sequence is 15 residues long. V was pared by 4 bases and J by 2 bases, with 14 bases between. Methods used by the authors: Estimated nucleated cell counts came from reference gene primer amplification. The data were produced by immunoSEQ multiplex PCR, yet TCRdb's version contains in-frame clones alone and is incomplete. The DNA gave D and trimming, while V, J and clone size come from that table. This sample carries 100,000 to 120,000 clones, less than 75% of them seen once, and the ten largest clones take about 1.8%. The rearrangement uses TRBV28 and TRBJ1-2; a possible D gene is TRBD1 (6 bases). This clonotype originated in a woman aged 40 to 50 with acute or convalescent COVID-19. Sequences were obtained from peripheral blood. Here the CDR3 reads CASSSGQNINYGYTF. The DNA for the CDR3 is TGTGCCAGCAGTTCAGGACAGAATATCAACTATGGCTACACCTTC.